These T cell receptor beta chains were read from a single sample in a study of CD8+ T cells in alopecia areata. Produced via immunoSEQ multiplex PCR; TCRdb's table is partial and in-frame only. Here the sample spans roughly 16,000 clones, 45% to 65% being singletons. The sequenced material came from skin. Receptors were obtained from a human donor with alopecia areata. CDR3s include the opening cysteine and the closing phenylalanine or tryptophan. The D gene is left open where the match is weak. Expanded clones are given a class, and other clones once, few, many or no size at all.

-,TRBJ2-6,-,TRBV4-2,TGTGCCAGCAGCCAAGGAGACAGCTCTGGGGCCAACGTCCTGACTTTC,CASSQGDSSGANVLTF
-,TRBJ2-3,-,TRBV7-9,TGTGCCAGCAGCAGGGGGGGGCCGGGAGATACGCAGTATTTT,CASSRGGPGDTQYF
TRBD2,TRBJ2-1,-,TRBV29-1,TGCAGCGCTAGCCTCCGGGGAGGGAATGAGCAGTTCTTC,CSASLRGGNEQFF
TRBD1,TRBJ1-1,-,TRBV29-1,TGCAGCGTAGACAGGGGTAGGTTTGCCACTGAAGCTTTCTTT,CSVDRGRFATEAFF
TRBD1,TRBJ1-5,-,TRBV4-1,TGCGCCAGCAGCCAAGATCTTGGCAGGGGGAATCAGCCCCAGCATTTT,CASSQDLGRGNQPQHF
-,TRBJ1-3,-,TRBV7-9,TGTGCCAGCAGCCCCGAATCCTGGCTCGGAAACACCATATATTTT,CASSPESWLGNTIYF
-,TRBJ2-5,-,TRBV6-5,TGTGCCAGCAGCGTGAGACTGGGGGAGACCCAGTACTTC,CASSVRLGETQYF
-,TRBJ1-2,few,TRBV11-2,TGTGCCAGCAGCTTAGCTTTCGGGCAGCGGGGCTACACCTTC,CASSLAFGQRGYTF
TRBD1,TRBJ2-6,few,TRBV7-3,TGTGCCAGCAGCTCTGGACAGGGACACCTCTCTGGGGCCAACGTCCTGACTTTC,CASSSGQGHLSGANVLTF
TRBD2,TRBJ2-3,-,TRBV7-3,TGTGCCAGCAGCTTAATGGGGACTAGCGGCGCTAGCACAGATACGCAGTATTTT,CASSLMGTSGASTDTQYF
TRBD2,TRBJ2-1,few,TRBV13,TGTGCCAGCAGTTCACGTAGACTAGCGGGAAGCGATGAGCAGTTCTTC,CASSSRRLAGSDEQFF
TRBD2,TRBJ2-7,-,TRBV11-1,TGTGCCAGCAGCTTGGCTAGCGGGAGCTACGAGCAGTACTTC,CASSLASGSYEQYF
-,TRBJ2-1,-,TRBV14,TGTGCCAGCAGCCAGTATCAGGGAGGGGGGGTTTACAATGAGCAGTTCTTC,CASSQYQGGGVYNEQFF
-,TRBJ2-1,few,TRBV6-5,TGTGCCAGCAGTATAACTAGTTTTCCGAACAATGAGCAGTTCTTC,CASSITSFPNNEQFF
TRBD2,TRBJ2-1,-,TRBV18,TGTGCCAGCTCCGGCGGGAGGGTAAAGGACTACAATGAGCAGTTCTTC,CASSGGRVKDYNEQFF
TRBD2,TRBJ2-1,-,TRBV2,TGTGCCAGCAGGCAAGCTAGCGGGGGCCGGGAGGGGCAGTTCTTC,CASRQASGGREGQFF
TRBD2,TRBJ2-5,-,TRBV7-3,TGTGCCAGCAGCTTAGCCGGGAGGCAAGAGACCCAGTACTTC,CASSLAGRQETQYF
-,TRBJ1-5,few,TRBV4-1,TGCGCCAGCAGCCCTCTCGATCTGGGGTTTAGCAATCAGCCCCAGCATTTT,CASSPLDLGFSNQPQHF
-,TRBJ1-1,-,TRBV10-3,TGTGCCATCACTATGGGACACACCACTGAAGCTTTCTTT,CAITMGHTTEAFF
-,TRBJ1-2,-,TRBV19,TGTGCCAGTAGCATAGACACCGCCTACTATGGCTACACCTTC,CASSIDTAYYGYTF
-,TRBJ1-2,once,TRBV6-1,TGTGCCAGCAGCGCCGGAAATAACTATGGCTACACCTTC,CASSAGNNYGYTF
-,TRBJ2-1,once,TRBV20-1,TGCAGTGCTAGAGATAGAGGTGAGCAGTTCTTC,CSARDRGEQFF
TRBD1,TRBJ2-7,-,TRBV9,TGTGCCAGCAGCGCCCCGGGACAGGGGGCTCAGGGCGAGCAGTACTTC,CASSAPGQGAQGEQYF
-,TRBJ2-7,few,TRBV30,TGTGCCTGGGGCAGCTACGAGCAGTACTTC,CAWGSYEQYF
-,TRBJ2-1,-,TRBV11-2,TGTGCCAGCAGCAGACAGGCGAGCTCCTACAATGAGCAGTTCTTC,CASSRQASSYNEQFF
-,TRBJ2-1,-,TRBV25-1,TGTGCCAGCAGTGTTTTGCTTGGTGTGCAGTTCTTC,CASSVLLGVQFF
-,TRBJ2-2,-,TRBV5-5,TGTGCCAGCAGCTTAAGATCTGCGAACACCGGGGAGCTGTTTTTT,CASSLRSANTGELFF
-,TRBJ2-5,-,TRBV2,TGTGCCAGCAGTTGGGACCCAAGGGACCAAGAGACCCAGTACTTC,CASSWDPRDQETQYF
TRBD1,TRBJ2-7,few,TRBV28,TGTGCCAGCAGTTTAACGGACAGGGTTTACGAGCAGTACTTC,CASSLTDRVYEQYF
-,TRBJ2-5,-,TRBV7-2,TGTGCCAGCAGCTTAGACTACCAAGAGACCCAGTACTTC,CASSLDYQETQYF
-,TRBJ2-5,-,TRBV18,TGTGCCAGCTCACCACCCAGTCTAGACCAAGAGACCCAGTACTTC,CASSPPSLDQETQYF
-,TRBJ2-7,-,TRBV28,TGTGCCAGCAGTTTATACAGCTCCTACGAGCAGTACTTC,CASSLYSSYEQYF
-,TRBJ2-2,-,TRBV11-2,TGTGCCAGCAGCTTCGGACAGACCGGGGAGCTGTTTTTT,CASSFGQTGELFF
-,TRBJ1-5,few,TRBV6-6,TGTGCCAGCAGTTACTTCGCGGGCGCAGGCCAGCCCCAGCATTTT,CASSYFAGAGQPQHF
TRBD2,TRBJ2-7,-,TRBV27,TGTGCCAGCAGCCGACTAGCGGGAGGTGCTGAGCAGTACTTC,CASSRLAGGAEQYF
TRBD1,TRBJ2-1,-,TRBV13,TGTGCCAGCAGCTTACGGACAGGGTGGGGCAATGAGCAGTTCTTC,CASSLRTGWGNEQFF
TRBD1,TRBJ2-3,-,TRBV5-4,TGTGCCAGCAGCGCCGGTTACAGGGGCCCACTTATCACAGATACGCAGTATTTT,CASSAGYRGPLITDTQYF
-,TRBJ2-3,once,TRBV6-5,TGTGCCAGCAGTCCTTGGAGTTCTAGCACAGATACGCAGTATTTT,CASSPWSSSTDTQYF
-,TRBJ1-3,-,TRBV27,TGTGCCAGCAGTTTCATAGGGGTTGGAAACACCATATATTTT,CASSFIGVGNTIYF
-,TRBJ2-5,few,TRBV18,TGTGCCAGCTCACCGGGAGAGACCCAGTACTTC,CASSPGETQYF